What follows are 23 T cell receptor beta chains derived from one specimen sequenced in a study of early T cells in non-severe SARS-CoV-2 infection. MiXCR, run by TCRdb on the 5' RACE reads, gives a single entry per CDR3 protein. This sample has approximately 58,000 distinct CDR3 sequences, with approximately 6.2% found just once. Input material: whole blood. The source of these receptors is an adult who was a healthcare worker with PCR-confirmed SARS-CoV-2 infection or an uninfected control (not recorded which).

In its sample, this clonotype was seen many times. CDR3: CSATGGSNYGYTF. Here the CDR3 DNA reads TGCAGTGCTACCGGCGGGAGTAACTATGGCTACACCTTC. The rearrangement links TRBV20-1 to TRBJ1-2; no definite D call. Germline V gives CDR1 DFQATT, CDR2 SNEGSKA (reference sequence). CDR3 length: 13 amino acids. V was shortened by 4 bases and J by 1 base, with 10 bases between the two germline ends.

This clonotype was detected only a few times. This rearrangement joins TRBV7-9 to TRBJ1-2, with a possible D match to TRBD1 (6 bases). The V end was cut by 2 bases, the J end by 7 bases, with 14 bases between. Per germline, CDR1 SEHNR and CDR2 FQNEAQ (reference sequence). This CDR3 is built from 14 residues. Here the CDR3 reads CASSLNSGAAGYTF. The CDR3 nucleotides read TGTGCCAGCAGCTTAAATTCAGGGGCGGCTGGCTACACCTTC.

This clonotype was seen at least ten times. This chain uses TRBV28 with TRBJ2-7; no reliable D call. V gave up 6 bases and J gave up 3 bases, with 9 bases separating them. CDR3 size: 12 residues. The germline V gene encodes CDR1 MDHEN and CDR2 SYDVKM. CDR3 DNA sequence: TGTGCCAGCAGCTCAAGAGGCTACGAGCAGTACTTC. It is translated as CASSSRGYEQYF.

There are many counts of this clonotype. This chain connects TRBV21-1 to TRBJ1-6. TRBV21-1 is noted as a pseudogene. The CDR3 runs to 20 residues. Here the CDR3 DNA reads TGTGCCAGCAGCAAAATCCGGGGCCCCAAGGTGGCGTCAGAGAATTCACCCCTCCACTTT. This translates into CASSKIRGPKVASENSPLHF.

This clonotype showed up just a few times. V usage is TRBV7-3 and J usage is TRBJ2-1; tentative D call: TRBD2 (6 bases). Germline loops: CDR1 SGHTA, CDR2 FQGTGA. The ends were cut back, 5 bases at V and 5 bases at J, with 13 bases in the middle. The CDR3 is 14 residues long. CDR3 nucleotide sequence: TGTGCCAGCAGCCCTGGACTACACGACAATGAGCAGTTCTTC. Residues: CASSPGLHDNEQFF.

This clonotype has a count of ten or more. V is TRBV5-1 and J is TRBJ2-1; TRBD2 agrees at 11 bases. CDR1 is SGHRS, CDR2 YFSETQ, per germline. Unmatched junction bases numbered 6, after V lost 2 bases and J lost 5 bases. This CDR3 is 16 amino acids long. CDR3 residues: CASSLLAGGLDNEQFF. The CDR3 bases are TGCGCCAGCAGCTTATTAGCGGGGGGGCTGGACAATGAGCAGTTCTTC.

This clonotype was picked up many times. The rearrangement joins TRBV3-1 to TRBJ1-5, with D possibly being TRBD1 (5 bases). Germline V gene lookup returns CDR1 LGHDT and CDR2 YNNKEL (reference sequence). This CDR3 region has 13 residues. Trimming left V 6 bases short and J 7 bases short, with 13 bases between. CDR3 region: CASSYQGRQPQHF. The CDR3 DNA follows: TGTGCCAGCAGTTACCAGGGCCGGCAGCCCCAGCATTTT.

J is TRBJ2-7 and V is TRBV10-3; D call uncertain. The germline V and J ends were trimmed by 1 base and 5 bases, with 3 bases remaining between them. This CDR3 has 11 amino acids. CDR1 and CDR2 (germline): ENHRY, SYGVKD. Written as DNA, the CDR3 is TGTGCCATCAGTGAGTATGACGAGCAGTACTTC. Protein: CAISEYDEQYF.

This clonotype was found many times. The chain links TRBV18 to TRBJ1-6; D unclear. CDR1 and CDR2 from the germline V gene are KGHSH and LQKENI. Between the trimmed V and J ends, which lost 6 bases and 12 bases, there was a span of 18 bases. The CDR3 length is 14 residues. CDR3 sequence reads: CASSISYADGPLHF. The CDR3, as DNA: TGTGCCAGCTCTATAAGTTATGCTGATGGACCCCTCCACTTT.

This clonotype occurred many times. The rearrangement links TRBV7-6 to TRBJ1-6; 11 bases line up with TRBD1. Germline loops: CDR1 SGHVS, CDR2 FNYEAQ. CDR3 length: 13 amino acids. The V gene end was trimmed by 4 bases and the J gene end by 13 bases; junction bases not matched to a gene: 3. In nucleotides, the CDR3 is TGTGCCAGCAGCTCCGGGACAGGGGGTCCCCTCCACTTT. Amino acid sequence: CASSSGTGGPLHF. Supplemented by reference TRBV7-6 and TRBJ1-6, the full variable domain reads GAGVSQSPRYKVTKRGQDVALRCDPISGHVSLYWYRQALGQGPEFLTYFNYEAQQDKSGLPNDRFSAERPEGSISTLTIQRTEQRDSAMYRCASSSGTGGPLHFGNGTRLTVT.

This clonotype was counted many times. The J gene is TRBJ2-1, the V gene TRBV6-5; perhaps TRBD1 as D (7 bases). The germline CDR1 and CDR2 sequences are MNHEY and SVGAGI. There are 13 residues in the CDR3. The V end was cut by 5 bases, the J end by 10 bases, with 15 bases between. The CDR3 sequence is CASSRDRAGEQFF. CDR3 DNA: TGTGCCAGCAGTCGCGACAGGGCGGGAGAGCAGTTCTTC.

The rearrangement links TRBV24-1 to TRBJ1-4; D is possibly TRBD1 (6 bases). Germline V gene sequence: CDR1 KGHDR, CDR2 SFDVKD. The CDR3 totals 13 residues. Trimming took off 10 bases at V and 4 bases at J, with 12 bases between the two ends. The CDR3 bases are TGTGCCACAGCGGGGGCCAATAATGAAAAACTGTTTTTT. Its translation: CATAGANNEKLFF.

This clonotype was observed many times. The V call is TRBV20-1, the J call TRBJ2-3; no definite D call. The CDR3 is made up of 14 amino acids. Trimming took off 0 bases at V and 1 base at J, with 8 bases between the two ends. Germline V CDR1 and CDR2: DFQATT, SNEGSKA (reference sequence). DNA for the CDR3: TGCAGTGCTAGAGATGGTCGGGGCACAGATACGCAGTATTTT. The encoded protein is CSARDGRGTDTQYF.

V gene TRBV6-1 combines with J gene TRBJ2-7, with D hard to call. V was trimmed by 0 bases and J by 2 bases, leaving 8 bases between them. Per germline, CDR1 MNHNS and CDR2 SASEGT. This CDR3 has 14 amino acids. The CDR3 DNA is TGTGCCAGCAGTGAAGCTGAGGTAACCTACGAGCAGTACTTC. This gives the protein CASSEAEVTYEQYF.

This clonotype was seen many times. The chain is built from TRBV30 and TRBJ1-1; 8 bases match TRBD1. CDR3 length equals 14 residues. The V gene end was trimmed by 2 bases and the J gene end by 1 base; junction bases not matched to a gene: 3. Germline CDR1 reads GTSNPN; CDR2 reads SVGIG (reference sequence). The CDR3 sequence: CAWSIGTGNTEAFF. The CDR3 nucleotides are TGTGCCTGGAGTATCGGGACAGGGAACACTGAAGCTTTCTTT. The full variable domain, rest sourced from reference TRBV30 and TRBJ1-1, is SQTIHQWPATLVQPVGSPLSLECTVEGTSNPNLYWYRQAAGRGLQLLFYSVGIGQISSEVPQNLSASRPQDRQFILSSKKLLLSDSGFYLCAWSIGTGNTEAFFGQGTRLTVV.

In nucleotides, the CDR3 is TGCAGCGTTGGGGACAAGAACTATGGCTACACCTTC. This gives the protein CSVGDKNYGYTF. The rearrangement joins TRBV29-1 to TRBJ1-2; D perhaps matches TRBD1 (6 bases). The ends were cut back, 4 bases at V and 2 bases at J, with 8 bases in the middle. Germline-derived CDR1 and CDR2 are SQVTM and ANQGSEA. CDR3 size: 12 residues.

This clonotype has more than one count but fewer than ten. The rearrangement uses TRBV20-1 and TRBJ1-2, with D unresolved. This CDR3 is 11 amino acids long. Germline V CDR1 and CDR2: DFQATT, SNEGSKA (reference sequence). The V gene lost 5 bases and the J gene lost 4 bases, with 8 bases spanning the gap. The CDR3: CSAAQFYGYTF. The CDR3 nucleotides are TGCAGTGCTGCACAGTTCTATGGCTACACCTTC.

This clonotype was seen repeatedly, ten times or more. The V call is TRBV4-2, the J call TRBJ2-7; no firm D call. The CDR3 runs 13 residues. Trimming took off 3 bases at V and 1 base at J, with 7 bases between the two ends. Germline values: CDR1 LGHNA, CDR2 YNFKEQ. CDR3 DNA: TGTGCCAGCAGCCACAGTGCTTCCTACGAGCAGTACTTC. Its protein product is CASSHSASYEQYF.

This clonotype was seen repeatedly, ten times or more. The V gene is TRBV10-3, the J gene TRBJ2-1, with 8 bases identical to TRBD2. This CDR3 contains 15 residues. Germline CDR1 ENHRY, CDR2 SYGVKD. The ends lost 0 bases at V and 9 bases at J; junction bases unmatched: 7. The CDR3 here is CAISESGTSRSEQFF. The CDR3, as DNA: TGTGCCATCAGTGAGTCCGGGACTAGTCGAAGTGAGCAGTTCTTC.

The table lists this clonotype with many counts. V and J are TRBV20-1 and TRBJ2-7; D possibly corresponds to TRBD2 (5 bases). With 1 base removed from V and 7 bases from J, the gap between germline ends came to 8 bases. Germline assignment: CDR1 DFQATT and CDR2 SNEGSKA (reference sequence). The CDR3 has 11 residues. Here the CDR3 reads CSARADSEQYF. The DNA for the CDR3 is TGCAGTGCTAGAGCGGACTCGGAGCAGTACTTC.

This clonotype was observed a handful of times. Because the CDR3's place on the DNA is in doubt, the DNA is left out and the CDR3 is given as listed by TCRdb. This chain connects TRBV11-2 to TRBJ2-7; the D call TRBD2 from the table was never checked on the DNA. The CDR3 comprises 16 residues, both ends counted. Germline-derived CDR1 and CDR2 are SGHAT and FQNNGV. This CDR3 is CASSFGAGGGAVEQYF.

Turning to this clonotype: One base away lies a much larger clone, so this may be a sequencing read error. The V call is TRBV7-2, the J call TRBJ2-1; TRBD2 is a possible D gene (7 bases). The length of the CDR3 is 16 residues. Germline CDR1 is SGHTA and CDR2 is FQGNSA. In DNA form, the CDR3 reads TGTGCCAGCACCCCCCACGGGCGGGGGCCATACAATGAGCGGTTCTTC. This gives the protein CASTPHGRGPYNERFF.

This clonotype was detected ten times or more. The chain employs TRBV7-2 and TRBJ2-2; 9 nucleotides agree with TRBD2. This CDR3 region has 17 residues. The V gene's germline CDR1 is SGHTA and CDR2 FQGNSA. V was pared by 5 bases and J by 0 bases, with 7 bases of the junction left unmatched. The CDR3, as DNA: TGTGCCAGCAGCCAAAACCAGCGGGGGGCGAACACCGGGGAGCTGTTTTTT. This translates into CASSQNQRGANTGELFF.